The next 10 T cell receptor beta chains were all read from a single sample in a study of CD4 and CD8 cells across lung adenocarcinoma regions. TCRdb processed the PCR reads anew with MiXCR; each CDR3 protein has one entry. Among about 19,000 distinct CDR3 sequences listed, about half were seen once. Sequencing input: CD8+ T cells from the center of a lung tumor. These receptors were obtained from a female donor with lung adenocarcinoma. The CD4 and CD8 labels of this study may be unreliable.

The chain recombines TRBV6-5 with TRBJ1-6; TRBD1 agrees at 8 bases. The germline V gene has CDR1 MNHEY and CDR2 SVGAGI. CDR3 length equals 18 residues. V shed 2 bases and J 7 bases; nucleotides not matched to a gene: 13. The CDR3: CASSYTGTGPNRNSPLHF. CDR3 bases: TGTGCCAGCAGTTACACAGGGACAGGACCTAACCGGAATTCACCCCTCCACTTT.

In regard to this clonotype: Its ends do not fully match the called genes, so a read error is possible. The chain employs TRBV27 and TRBJ2-5, with 7 bases identical to TRBD1. The germline V gene has CDR1 MNHEY and CDR2 SMNVEV (reference sequence). The CDR3 sequence is 17 residues long. The CDR3 spells CASSPGIGGGDQETQYF. DNA for the CDR3: TGTGCCAGCAGTCCGGGAATAGGGGGCGGTGACCAAGAGACGCAGTACTTC.

This clonotype was recorded many times. The J gene is TRBJ2-1, the V gene TRBV4-1; TRBD1 is a possible D gene (5 bases). With 1 base removed from V and 7 bases from J, the gap between germline ends came to 11 bases. This CDR3 has 14 residues. Germline CDR1 is MGHRA and CDR2 is YSYEKL. This CDR3 is CASSQVSGLNEQFF. The CDR3 nucleotides read TGCGCCAGCAGCCAAGTCTCAGGGCTTAATGAGCAGTTCTTC.

V is TRBV12-3 or TRBV12-4 and J is TRBJ2-3; 13 nucleotides agree with TRBD2. Germline trimming cut 3 bases from V and 4 bases from J; bases unmatched to any gene: 4. This CDR3 region has 16 residues. The CDR3 coding sequence is TGTGCCAGCAGTTTTAGGACTAGCGGGAGTGCAGATACGCAGTATTTT. It yields the protein CASSFRTSGSADTQYF.

The V and J genes are TRBV6-1 and TRBJ2-1; 11 nucleotides align to TRBD2. CDR1 is MNHNS and CDR2 is SASEGT in the germline V gene. This CDR3 is built from 15 residues. V dropped 1 base and J dropped 10; count of bases not matched to a gene: 6. CDR3: CASSEETSGIWEQFF. CDR3 nucleotide sequence: TGTGCCAGCAGTGAAGAGACTAGCGGGATATGGGAGCAGTTCTTC.

The genes are TRBV6-1 and TRBJ2-4; the D is unclear. Germline V lookup: CDR1 MNHNS, CDR2 SASEGT. The V end was cut by 9 bases, the J end by 10 bases, with 10 bases between. The CDR3 contains 10 residues. As DNA, the CDR3 is TGTGCCAGGGTCAGCGATATTCAGTACTTC. This gives the protein CARVSDIQYF.

This clonotype showed up just a few times. The chain combines TRBV5-4 with TRBJ2-5; a weak D match, TRBD1 (6 bases). This CDR3 has 13 residues. The V end was cut by 4 bases, the J end by 5 bases, with 12 bases between. Germline CDR1 is SGHNT and CDR2 is YYREEE (reference sequence). The CDR3 protein is CASSEDSSETQYF. In DNA form, the CDR3 reads TGTGCCAGCAGCGAGGACAGTTCGGAGACCCAGTACTTC.

This clonotype appeared a few times. V usage is TRBV6-2 or TRBV6-3 and J usage is TRBJ2-1; D may match TRBD1 or TRBD2 (5 bases each). The last part of the DNA fits TRBJ2-7 better; the J call may be wrong. The CDR3 loop spans 15 amino acids. Germline V gene lookup returns CDR1 MNHEY and CDR2 SVGEGT. CDR3 DNA sequence: TGTGCCAGCAGTTCCCCGGGACGGTCCTACAATGAGCAGTACTTC. This codes for CASSSPGRSYNEQYF.

This clonotype was picked up many times. CDR3 protein: CASRTGRRSYEQYF. The CDR3 coding sequence is TGTGCCAGCCGCACGGGGCGGAGGTCCTACGAGCAGTACTTC. The genes are TRBV27 and TRBJ2-7; D may match TRBD1 or TRBD2 (5 bases each). CDR3 length: 14 residues. Trimming stripped 8 bases from V and 1 base from J, with 15 bases between. The germline V gene has CDR1 MNHEY and CDR2 SMNVEV (reference sequence).

As to this clonotype: The junction shows a germline mismatch at one end, possibly a read error. The rearrangement joins TRBV27 to TRBJ2-5; weak D call: TRBD1 (5 bases). Germline V gene lookup returns CDR1 MNHEY and CDR2 SMNVEV (reference sequence). CDR3 length: 16 amino acids. The DNA of the CDR3 is TGTGCCAGCGCGAGGCAAGGGGTCCGCGACCAAGAGATCCAGTACTTC. It is translated as CASARQGVRDQEIQYF.